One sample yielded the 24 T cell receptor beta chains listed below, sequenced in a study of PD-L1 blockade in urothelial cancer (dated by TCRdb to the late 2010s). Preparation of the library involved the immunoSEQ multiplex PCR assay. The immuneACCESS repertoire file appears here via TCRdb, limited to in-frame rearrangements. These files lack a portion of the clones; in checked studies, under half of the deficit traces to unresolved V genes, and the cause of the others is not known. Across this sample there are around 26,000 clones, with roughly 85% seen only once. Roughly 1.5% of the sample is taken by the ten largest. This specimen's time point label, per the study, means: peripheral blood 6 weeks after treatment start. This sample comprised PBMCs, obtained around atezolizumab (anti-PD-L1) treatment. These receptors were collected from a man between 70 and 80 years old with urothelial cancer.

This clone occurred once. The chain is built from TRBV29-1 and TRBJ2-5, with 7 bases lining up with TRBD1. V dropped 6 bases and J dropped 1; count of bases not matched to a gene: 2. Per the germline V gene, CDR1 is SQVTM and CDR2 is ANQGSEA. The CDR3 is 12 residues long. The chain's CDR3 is CSVGQFQETQYF. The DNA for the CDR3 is TGCAGCGTGGGACAGTTCCAAGAGACCCAGTACTTC.

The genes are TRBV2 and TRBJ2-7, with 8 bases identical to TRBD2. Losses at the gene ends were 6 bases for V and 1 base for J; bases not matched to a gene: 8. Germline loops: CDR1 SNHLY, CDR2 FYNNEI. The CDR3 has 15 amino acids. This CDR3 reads CASRSATSGSYEQYF. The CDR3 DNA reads TGTGCCAGCAGGTCGGCTACTAGCGGATCCTACGAGCAGTACTTC.

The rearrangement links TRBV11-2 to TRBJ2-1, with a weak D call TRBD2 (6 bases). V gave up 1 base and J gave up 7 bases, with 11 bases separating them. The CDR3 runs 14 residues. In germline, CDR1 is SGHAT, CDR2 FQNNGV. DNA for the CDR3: TGTGCCAGCAGCTTAGCGGGAGTTTTAAATGAGCAGTTCTTC. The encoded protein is CASSLAGVLNEQFF.

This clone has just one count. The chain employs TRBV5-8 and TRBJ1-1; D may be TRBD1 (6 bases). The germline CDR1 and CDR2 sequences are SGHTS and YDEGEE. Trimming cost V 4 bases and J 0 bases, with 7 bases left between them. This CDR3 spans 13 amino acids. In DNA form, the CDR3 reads TGTGCCAGCAGCGGGGGCCTGAACACTGAAGCTTTCTTT. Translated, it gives CASSGGLNTEAFF.

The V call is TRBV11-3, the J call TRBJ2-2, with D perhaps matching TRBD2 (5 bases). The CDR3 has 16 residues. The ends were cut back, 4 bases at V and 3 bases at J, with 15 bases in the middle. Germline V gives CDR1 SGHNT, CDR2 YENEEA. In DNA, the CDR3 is TGTGCCAGCAGCTCCAATCAAGGGAGTGACACCGGGGAGCTGTTTTTT. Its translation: CASSSNQGSDTGELFF.

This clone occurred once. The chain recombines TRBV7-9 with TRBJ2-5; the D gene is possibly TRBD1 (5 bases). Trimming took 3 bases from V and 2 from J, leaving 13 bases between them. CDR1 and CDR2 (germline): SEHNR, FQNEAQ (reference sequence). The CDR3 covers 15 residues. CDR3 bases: TGTGCCAGCAGCTTCCTCGGACATACTCAAGAGACCCAGTACTTC. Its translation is CASSFLGHTQETQYF.

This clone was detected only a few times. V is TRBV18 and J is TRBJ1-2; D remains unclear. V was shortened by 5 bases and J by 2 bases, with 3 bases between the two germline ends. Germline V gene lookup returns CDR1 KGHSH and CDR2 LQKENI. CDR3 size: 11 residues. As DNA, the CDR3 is TGTGCCAGCTCAGGCAACTATGGCTACACCTTC. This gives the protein CASSGNYGYTF.

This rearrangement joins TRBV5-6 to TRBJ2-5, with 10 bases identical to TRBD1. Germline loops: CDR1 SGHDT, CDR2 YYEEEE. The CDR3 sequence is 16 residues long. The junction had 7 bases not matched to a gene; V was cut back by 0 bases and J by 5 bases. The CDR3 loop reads CASSLDWDRGMETQYF. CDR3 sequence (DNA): TGTGCCAGCAGCTTGGACTGGGACAGGGGAATGGAGACCCAGTACTTC.

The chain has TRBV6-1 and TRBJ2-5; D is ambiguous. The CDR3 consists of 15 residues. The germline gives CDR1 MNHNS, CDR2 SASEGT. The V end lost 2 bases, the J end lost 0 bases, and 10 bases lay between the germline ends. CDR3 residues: CASSEFGQNQETQYF. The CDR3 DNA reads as TGTGCCAGCAGTGAATTTGGGCAGAACCAAGAGACCCAGTACTTC.

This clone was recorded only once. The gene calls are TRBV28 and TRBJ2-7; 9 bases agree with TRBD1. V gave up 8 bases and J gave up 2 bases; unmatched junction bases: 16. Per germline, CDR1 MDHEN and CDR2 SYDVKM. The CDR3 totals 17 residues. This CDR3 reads CASRSPAGTGPTYEQYF. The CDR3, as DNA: TGTGCCAGCCGTTCGCCAGCTGGGACAGGGCCAACCTACGAGCAGTACTTC.

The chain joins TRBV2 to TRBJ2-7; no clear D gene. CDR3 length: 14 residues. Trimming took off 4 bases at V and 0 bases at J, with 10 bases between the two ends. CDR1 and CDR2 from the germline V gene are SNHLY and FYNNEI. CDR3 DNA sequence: TGTGCCAGCAGTGCCTCGACACTCTCCTACGAGCAGTACTTC. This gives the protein CASSASTLSYEQYF.

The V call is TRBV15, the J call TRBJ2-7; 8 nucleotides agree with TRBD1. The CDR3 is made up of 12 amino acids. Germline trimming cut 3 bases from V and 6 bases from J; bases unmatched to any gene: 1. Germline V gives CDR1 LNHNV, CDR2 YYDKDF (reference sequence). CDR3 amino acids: CATSSDRGEQYF. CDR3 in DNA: TGTGCCACCAGCAGCGACAGGGGCGAGCAGTACTTC.

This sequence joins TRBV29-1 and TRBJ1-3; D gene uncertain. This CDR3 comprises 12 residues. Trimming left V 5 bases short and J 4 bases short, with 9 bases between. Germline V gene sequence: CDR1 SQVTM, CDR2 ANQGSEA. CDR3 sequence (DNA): TGCAGCGTTCTTAAGCCCGGAAACACCATATATTTT. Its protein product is CSVLKPGNTIYF.

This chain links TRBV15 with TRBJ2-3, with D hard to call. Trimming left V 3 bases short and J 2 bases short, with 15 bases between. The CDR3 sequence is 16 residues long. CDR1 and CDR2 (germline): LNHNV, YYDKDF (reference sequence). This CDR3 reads CATSSAKRKLTDTQYF. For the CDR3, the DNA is TGTGCCACCAGCAGTGCAAAGCGTAAGCTCACAGATACGCAGTATTTT.

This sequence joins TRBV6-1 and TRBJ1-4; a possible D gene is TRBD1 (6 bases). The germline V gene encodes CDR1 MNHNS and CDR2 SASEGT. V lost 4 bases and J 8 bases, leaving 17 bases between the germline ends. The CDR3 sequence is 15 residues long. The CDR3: CASSGVWGQGEKLFF. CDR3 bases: TGTGCCAGCAGTGGGGTTTGGGGGCAAGGCGAAAAACTGTTTTTT.

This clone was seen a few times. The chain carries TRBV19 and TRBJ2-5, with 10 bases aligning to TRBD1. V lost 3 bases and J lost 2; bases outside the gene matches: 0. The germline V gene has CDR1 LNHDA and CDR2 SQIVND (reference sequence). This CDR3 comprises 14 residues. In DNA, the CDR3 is TGTGCCAGTAGTATGGACAGGGGGCAAGAGACCCAGTACTTC. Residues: CASSMDRGQETQYF.

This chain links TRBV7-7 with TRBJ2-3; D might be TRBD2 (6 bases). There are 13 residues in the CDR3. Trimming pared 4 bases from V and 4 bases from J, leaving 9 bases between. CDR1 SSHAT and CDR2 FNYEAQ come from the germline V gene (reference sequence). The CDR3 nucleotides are TGTGCCAGCAGCTCGACTAGAGCAGATACGCAGTATTTT. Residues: CASSSTRADTQYF.

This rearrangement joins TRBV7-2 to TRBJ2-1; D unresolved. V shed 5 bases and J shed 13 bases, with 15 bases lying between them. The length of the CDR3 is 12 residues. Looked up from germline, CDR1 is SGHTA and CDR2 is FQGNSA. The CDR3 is CASSPIAERQFF. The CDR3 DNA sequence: TGTGCCAGCAGCCCGATAGCCGAGAGACAGTTCTTC.

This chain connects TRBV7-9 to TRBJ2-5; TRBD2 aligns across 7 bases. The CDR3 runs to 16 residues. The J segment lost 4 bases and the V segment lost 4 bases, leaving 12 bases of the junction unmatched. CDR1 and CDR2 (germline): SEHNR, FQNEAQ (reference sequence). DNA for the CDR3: TGTGCCAGCAGCTCCATTAGTGGGAGGGCCTTAGAGACCCAGTACTTC. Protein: CASSSISGRALETQYF.

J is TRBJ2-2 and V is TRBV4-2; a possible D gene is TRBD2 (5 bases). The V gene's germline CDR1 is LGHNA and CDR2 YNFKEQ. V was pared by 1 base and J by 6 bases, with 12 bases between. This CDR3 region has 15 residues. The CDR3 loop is CASSQGGAIPGELFF. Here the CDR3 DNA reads TGTGCCAGCAGCCAAGGGGGAGCGATCCCCGGGGAGCTGTTTTTT.

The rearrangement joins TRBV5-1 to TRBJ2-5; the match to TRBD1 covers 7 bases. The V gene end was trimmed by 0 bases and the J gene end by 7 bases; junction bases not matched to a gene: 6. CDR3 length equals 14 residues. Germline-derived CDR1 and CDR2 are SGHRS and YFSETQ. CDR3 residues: CASSLEGQFGTQYF. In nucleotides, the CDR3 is TGCGCCAGCAGCTTGGAGGGACAGTTTGGGACCCAGTACTTC.

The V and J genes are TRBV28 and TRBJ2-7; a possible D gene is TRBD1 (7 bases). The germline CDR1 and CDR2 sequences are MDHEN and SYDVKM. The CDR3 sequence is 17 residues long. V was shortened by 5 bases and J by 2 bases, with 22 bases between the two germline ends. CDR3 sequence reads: CASSPHKTGTPTYEQYF. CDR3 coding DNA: TGTGCCAGCAGTCCGCATAAGACAGGGACTCCGACCTACGAGCAGTACTTC.

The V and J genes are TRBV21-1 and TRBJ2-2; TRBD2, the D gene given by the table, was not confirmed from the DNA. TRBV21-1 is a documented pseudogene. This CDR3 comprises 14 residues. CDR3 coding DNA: TGTGCCAGCAGCAGGGCAGGGAGGACCGGGGAGCTGTTTTTT. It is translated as CASSRAGRTGELFF.

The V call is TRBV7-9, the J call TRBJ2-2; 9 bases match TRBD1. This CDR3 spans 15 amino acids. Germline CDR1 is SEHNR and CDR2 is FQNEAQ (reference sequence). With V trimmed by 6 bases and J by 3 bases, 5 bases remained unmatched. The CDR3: CASRTGQGYTGELFF. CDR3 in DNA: TGTGCCAGCAGGACAGGACAGGGGTACACCGGGGAGCTGTTTTTT.